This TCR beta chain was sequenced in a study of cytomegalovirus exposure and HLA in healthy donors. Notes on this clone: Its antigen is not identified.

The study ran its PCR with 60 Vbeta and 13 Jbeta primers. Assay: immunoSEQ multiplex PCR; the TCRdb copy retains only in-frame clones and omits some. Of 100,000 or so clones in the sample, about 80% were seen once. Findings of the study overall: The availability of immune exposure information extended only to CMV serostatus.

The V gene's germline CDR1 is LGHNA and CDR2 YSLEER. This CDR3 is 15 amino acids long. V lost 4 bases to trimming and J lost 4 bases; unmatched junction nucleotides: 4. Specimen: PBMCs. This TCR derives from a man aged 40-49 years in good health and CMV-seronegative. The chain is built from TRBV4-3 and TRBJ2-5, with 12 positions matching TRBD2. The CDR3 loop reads CASSRGTSGLETQYF. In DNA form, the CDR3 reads TGCGCCAGCAGCCGCGGGACTAGCGGGTTAGAGACCCAGTACTTC.